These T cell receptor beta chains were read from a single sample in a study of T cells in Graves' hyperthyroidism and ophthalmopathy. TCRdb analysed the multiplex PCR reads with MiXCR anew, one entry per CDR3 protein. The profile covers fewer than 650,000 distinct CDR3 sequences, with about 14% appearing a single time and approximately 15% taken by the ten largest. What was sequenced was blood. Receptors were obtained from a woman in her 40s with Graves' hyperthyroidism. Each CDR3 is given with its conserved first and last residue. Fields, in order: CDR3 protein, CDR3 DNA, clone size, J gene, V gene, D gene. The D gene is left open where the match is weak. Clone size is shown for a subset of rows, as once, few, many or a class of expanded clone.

CASRSGTSLYEQYF	TGTGCCAGCAGGTCCGGGACTAGTCTCTACGAGCAGTACTTC	few	TRBJ2-7	TRBV27	TRBD2
CASSQVGEETQYF	TGTGCCAGCAGCCAAGTGGGGGAAGAGACCCAGTACTTC	many	TRBJ2-5	TRBV3-1	-
CASSSGLNAYGYTF	TGTGCCAGCAGCTCGGGTCTAAACGCCTATGGCTACACCTTC	-	TRBJ1-2	TRBV7-3	-
CASSTSAGGHYNEQFF	TGTGCCAGCAGTACGTCAGCGGGAGGGCACTACAATGAGCAGTTCTTC	-	TRBJ2-1	TRBV7-3	TRBD2
CASSFPSPGETPPTPLQHF	TGTGCCAGCAGTTTTCCCTCTCCCGGGGAAACCCCCCCTACCCCCCTGCAGCATTTT	few	TRBJ1-5	TRBV28	-
CASSQGQGGEPQHF	TGTGCCAGCAGCCAGGGACAGGGTGGAGAGCCCCAGCATTTT	few	TRBJ1-5	TRBV4-2	TRBD1
CAWSSTSGRNEQFF	TGTGCCTGGAGTTCGACTAGCGGGAGGAATGAGCAGTTCTTC	many	TRBJ2-1	TRBV30	TRBD2
CASSSTTGGLWTSGSSYNEQFF	TGTGCCAGCAGCTCTACCACAGGGGGCCTGTGGACTAGCGGGAGCTCCTACAATGAGCAGTTCTTC	many	TRBJ2-1	TRBV7-8	TRBD2
CASRFTALIGEQYF	TGTGCCAGCAGATTCACAGCCCTTATTGGCGAGCAGTACTTC	many	TRBJ2-7	TRBV2	-
CASSPAGRDRELSEQYF	TGTGCCAGCAGTCCCGCGGGGCGGGACAGGGAACTCAGCGAGCAGTACTTC	-	TRBJ2-7	TRBV28	TRBD1
CASSDNALASGSLDEQFF	TGTGCCAGCAGTGACAATGCCCTGGCTAGCGGGAGTTTAGATGAGCAGTTCTTC	many	TRBJ2-1	TRBV25-1	TRBD2
CSAAHTNTEAFF	TGCAGTGCCGCCCACACGAACACTGAAGCTTTCTTT	-	TRBJ1-1	TRBV20-1	-
CASSLRRENTEAFF	TGTGCCAGCAGTCTCAGACGGGAGAACACTGAAGCTTTCTTT	many	TRBJ1-1	TRBV28	-
CSASSGSGANVLTF	TGCAGTGCTAGCTCCGGTTCCGGGGCCAACGTCCTGACTTTC	few	TRBJ2-6	TRBV20-1	-
CSAREASGKGYNEQFF	TGCAGTGCTAGAGAGGCTAGCGGGAAGGGATACAATGAGCAGTTCTTC	many	TRBJ2-1	TRBV20-1	TRBD2
CAISNAGGNQPQHF	TGTGCCATCTCGAACGCAGGGGGCAATCAGCCCCAGCATTTT	few	TRBJ1-5	TRBV10-3	-
CASREAGTTDTQYF	TGTGCCAGCAGGGAGGCGGGGACCACAGATACGCAGTATTTT	many	TRBJ2-3	TRBV7-2	-
CASRFKGQINTGELFF	TGTGCCAGCAGGTTTAAGGGACAGATTAACACCGGGGAGCTGTTTTTT	many	TRBJ2-2	TRBV28	TRBD1
CASSSENGGATYEQYF	TGTGCCAGCTCGTCGGAGAACGGGGGCGCTACCTACGAGCAGTACTTC	-	TRBJ2-7	TRBV18	-
CASSYSSGRAFF	TGTGCCAGCAGTTACTCGTCAGGGCGAGCTTTCTTT	-	TRBJ1-1	TRBV6-5	-
CASSSSTVTNTEAFF	TGCGCCAGCAGCTCATCGACAGTGACGAACACTGAAGCTTTCTTT	few	TRBJ1-1	TRBV5-1	-
CSARDFGTENNEQFF	TGCAGTGCTAGAGATTTCGGGACAGAAAACAATGAGCAGTTCTTC	many	TRBJ2-1	TRBV20-1	TRBD1
CAWNSPGQYYGYTF	TGTGCCTGGAACTCTCCAGGGCAGTACTATGGCTACACCTTC	many	TRBJ1-2	TRBV30	-
CASSRSDGRGEQFF	TGTGCCAGCAGCCGCTCTGACGGGAGAGGTGAGCAGTTCTTC	few	TRBJ2-1	TRBV28	-
CASSRDRGNSPLHF	TGTGCCAGCAGTCGGGACAGGGGTAATTCACCCCTCCACTTT	many	TRBJ1-6	TRBV6-1	TRBD1
CASSLAGEQYNEQFF	TGTGCCAGCAGCTTAGCGGGAGAACAGTACAATGAGCAGTTCTTC	-	TRBJ2-1	TRBV7-6	-
CAILDREGTDTQYF	TGTGCCATCCTAGACAGGGAGGGGACAGATACGCAGTATTTT	-	TRBJ2-3	TRBV5-8	-
CASSAGVADTQYF	TGTGCCAGCAGTGCGGGAGTAGCAGATACGCAGTATTTT	many	TRBJ2-3	TRBV2	-
CASSPYADRPNTEAFF	TGTGCCAGCAGTCCTTATGCGGACAGGCCGAACACTGAAGCTTTCTTT	many	TRBJ1-1	TRBV28	TRBD1
CASSVGDSFGDTQYF	TGTGCCAGCAGCGTAGGAGACTCGTTCGGAGATACGCAGTATTTT	few	TRBJ2-3	TRBV9	-
CSAPGGLREQYF	TGCAGTGCGCCAGGGGGGTTACGCGAGCAGTACTTC	many	TRBJ2-7	TRBV20-1	-